This T cell receptor beta chain was profiled in a study of blood T cell repertoires in COVID-19. Study-wide context: The United States, Italy and Spain were the sources of the acute and convalescent COVID-19 samples. T cells, B-cell-depleted T cells, or PBMCs provided the cDNA or gDNA that served as material.

How the authors handled the data: Reference gene primer amplification in the assay estimated nucleated cell counts. Assay used: immunoSEQ multiplex PCR; TCRdb lists only in-frame clones, some missing. The V and J calls and clone size come from that table; D and trimming were worked out from the DNA. The data hold under 300,000 clones, with 75% to 90% observed a single time. Material for sequencing was peripheral blood. This receptor was taken from a woman in her twenties or thirties with active or convalescent COVID-19.

The CDR3 coding sequence is TGTGCCAGTAAGCTAGCGGGGACCTACAATGAGCAGTTCTTC. It encodes CASKLAGTYNEQFF. V gene TRBV19 combines with J gene TRBJ2-1; 9 bases are a match to TRBD2. V lost 7 bases, J lost 2 bases, and 3 bases stayed unmatched. The CDR3 extends over 14 amino acids. In germline, CDR1 is LNHDA, CDR2 SQIVND (reference sequence).